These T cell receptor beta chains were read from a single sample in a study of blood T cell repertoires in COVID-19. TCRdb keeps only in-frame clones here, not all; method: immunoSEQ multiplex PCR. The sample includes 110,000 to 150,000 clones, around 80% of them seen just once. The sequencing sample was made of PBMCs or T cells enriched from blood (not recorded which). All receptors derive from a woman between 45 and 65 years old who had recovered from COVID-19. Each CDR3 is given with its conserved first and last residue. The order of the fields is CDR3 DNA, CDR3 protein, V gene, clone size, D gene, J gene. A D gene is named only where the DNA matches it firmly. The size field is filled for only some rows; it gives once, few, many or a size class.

TGTGCCAGCAGTTCCCTAGGTATGGTCAATGAGCAGTTCTTC,CASSSLGMVNEQFF,TRBV27,-,-,TRBJ2-1
TGTGCCAGCAGTTCAATGGACTCCTTCTTC,CASSSMDSFF,TRBV6-5,-,-,TRBJ1-2
TGTGCCAGCAGCGTTCAGGGGGCTGGGCAGCCCCAGCATTTT,CASSVQGAGQPQHF,TRBV6-6,-,TRBD1,TRBJ1-5
TGTGCCAGCAGTGAAGCGGCAGGGTGGGACACTGAAGCTTTCTTT,CASSEAAGWDTEAFF,TRBV6-1,few,-,TRBJ1-1
TGTGCCAGCAGCATAACTAGCGGAACCTACAATGAGCAGTTCTTC,CASSITSGTYNEQFF,TRBV11-2,-,TRBD2,TRBJ2-1
TGTGCCAGCAGCCAGACAGGGGCCAATGAAAAACTGTTTTTT,CASSQTGANEKLFF,TRBV5-5,-,TRBD1,TRBJ1-4
TGTGCCAGCTCACCACCGGTGACAGGGGGCGGACAGCCCCAGCATTTT,CASSPPVTGGGQPQHF,TRBV18,-,TRBD1,TRBJ1-5
TGTGCCAGCAGTGAGTCAGGTCGGGGCTCCTACGAGCAGTACTTC,CASSESGRGSYEQYF,TRBV6-1,-,-,TRBJ2-7
TGTGCCAGCAGCTTAGGAGCTACAGCGGGGGGGCAGGGTGAGCAGTTCTTC,CASSLGATAGGQGEQFF,TRBV11-3,-,TRBD2,TRBJ2-1
TGTGCCAGCAGTGATGCGGTTGGACAGGTCACAGATACGCAGTATTTT,CASSDAVGQVTDTQYF,TRBV6-1,-,TRBD1,TRBJ2-3
TGTGCCAGCAGTTACGGACTTGAAAGCAATCAGCCCCAGCATTTT,CASSYGLESNQPQHF,TRBV6-5,-,-,TRBJ1-5
TGTGCCAGCAGCGGGGGGCAGGGGGACGCCGGGGAGCTGTTTTTT,CASSGGQGDAGELFF,TRBV21-1,-,-,TRBJ2-2
TGCGCCAGCAGCCCAGGACAGGGCGACGGGCCCCTCCACTTT,CASSPGQGDGPLHF,TRBV5-1,-,TRBD1,TRBJ1-6
TGTGCCAGCAGTTCGAGCCCTTCTGGGGCCAACGTCCTGACTTTC,CASSSSPSGANVLTF,TRBV6-2/TRBV6-3,once,-,TRBJ2-6
TGTGCCAGCAGCCGACAGGGGATTTATCAGCCCCAGCATTTT,CASSRQGIYQPQHF,TRBV27,-,TRBD1,TRBJ1-5
TGTGCCAGTAGGGGCCCGGGACAGATCGAGCAGTACTTC,CASRGPGQIEQYF,TRBV19,-,TRBD1,TRBJ2-7
TGTGCCAGCAGCTTAGCGGGGCATTACAATGAGCAGTTCTTC,CASSLAGHYNEQFF,TRBV7-7,-,-,TRBJ2-1
TGTGCCAGCAGCGCGACAGGAGCCTTCTCTGGAAACACCATATATTTT,CASSATGAFSGNTIYF,TRBV9,-,-,TRBJ1-3
TGTGCCAGCTCACCACGAGGTAATGAAAAACTGTTTTTT,CASSPRGNEKLFF,TRBV18,few,-,TRBJ1-4
TGTGCCAGCAGTGACTCGGGAGGCTCTGGGGCCAACGTCCTGACTTTC,CASSDSGGSGANVLTF,TRBV6-4,many,-,TRBJ2-6
TGTGCCATCCGCAGGGCATCGAGCACTGAAGCTTTCTTT,CAIRRASSTEAFF,TRBV6-5,-,-,TRBJ1-1
TGTGCCAGCAGCCACAATTTCCAGGGGGCGGATGGCTACACCTTC,CASSHNFQGADGYTF,TRBV7-2,-,TRBD1,TRBJ1-2
TGTGCCAGCAGCCTCGGACAGGGGGCCGAGACCCAGTACTTC,CASSLGQGAETQYF,TRBV27,-,TRBD1,TRBJ2-5